These T cell receptor beta chains were read from a single sample in a study of control samples from healthy donors and cancer patients. Data came from immunoSEQ multiplex PCR; TCRdb stores just in-frame clones and leaves some out. The sample has approximately 100,000 clones, approximately 90% seen once. What was sequenced was blood. Every receptor here comes from a man aged 25 to 40 in good health. Both conserved end residues are part of each CDR3. D genes are given only for firm matches. Some rows mark clone size as missing; the rest say once, few, many or name a class of expanded clone.

clone size: -; D gene: -; J gene: TRBJ1-2; V gene: TRBV27; CDR3 length: 13; CDR3 DNA: TGTGCCAGCAGTTCTCAGGTAGCCTATGGCTACACCTTC; CDR3 protein: CASSSQVAYGYTF
clone size: -; D gene: TRBD1; J gene: TRBJ2-1; V gene: TRBV18; CDR3 length: 15; CDR3 DNA: TGTGCCAGCTCACCACTCAGACAGGGTTTAGGTGAGCAGTTCTTC; CDR3 protein: CASSPLRQGLGEQFF
clone size: -; D gene: -; J gene: TRBJ2-5; V gene: TRBV3-1/TRBV3-2; CDR3 length: 16; CDR3 DNA: TGTGCCAGCAGCCAAGATATCGGCTGGCGTAAAGAGACCCAGTACTTC; CDR3 protein: CASSQDIGWRKETQYF
clone size: -; D gene: -; J gene: TRBJ2-5; V gene: TRBV11-2; CDR3 length: 13; CDR3 DNA: TGTGCCAGCAGCTTTACGGGGGATGAGACCCAGTACTTC; CDR3 protein: CASSFTGDETQYF
clone size: few; D gene: -; J gene: TRBJ1-6; V gene: TRBV7-9; CDR3 length: 13; CDR3 DNA: TGTGCCAGCAGCCGCCAGGGTAATTCACCCCTCCACTTT; CDR3 protein: CASSRQGNSPLHF
clone size: -; D gene: -; J gene: TRBJ1-6; V gene: TRBV4-1; CDR3 length: 18; CDR3 DNA: TGCGCCAGCAGCCAAGGATCGTCCGGCAACTCCTATAATTCACCCCTCCACTTT; CDR3 protein: CASSQGSSGNSYNSPLHF
clone size: -; D gene: -; J gene: TRBJ2-7; V gene: TRBV27; CDR3 length: 13; CDR3 DNA: TGTGCCAGCAGTTCCCGGACTCTCTACGAGCAGTACTTC; CDR3 protein: CASSSRTLYEQYF
clone size: once; D gene: -; J gene: TRBJ2-7; V gene: TRBV21-1; CDR3 length: 20; CDR3 DNA: TGTGCCAGCAGTGTTGGAGGGGTCGCAACCCGGGGGGCACGTTCTCACGAGCAGTACTTC; CDR3 protein: CASSVGGVATRGARSHEQYF
clone size: once; D gene: -; J gene: TRBJ2-3; V gene: TRBV29-1; CDR3 length: 12; CDR3 DNA: TGCAGCGTTGTAGGCGGCATTGGTACGCAGTATTTT; CDR3 protein: CSVVGGIGTQYF
clone size: -; D gene: -; J gene: TRBJ1-1; V gene: TRBV5-6; CDR3 length: 15; CDR3 DNA: TGTGCCGAAAGTCGGGGCGGCTCACCCAAAACTGAAGCTTTCTTT; CDR3 protein: CAESRGGSPKTEAFF
clone size: -; D gene: TRBD1; J gene: TRBJ1-1; V gene: TRBV4-1; CDR3 length: 16; CDR3 DNA: TGCGCCAGCAGCCAGGGACAGGGGGAGGTGAGCACTGAAGCTTTCTTT; CDR3 protein: CASSQGQGEVSTEAFF
clone size: -; D gene: TRBD1; J gene: TRBJ2-1; V gene: TRBV9; CDR3 length: 17; CDR3 DNA: TGTGCCAGCAGCGCCCCCAGGACAGGGCCTTTCTACAATGAGCAGTTCTTC; CDR3 protein: CASSAPRTGPFYNEQFF
clone size: -; D gene: -; J gene: TRBJ1-1; V gene: TRBV5-6; CDR3 length: 14; CDR3 DNA: TGTGCCAGCAGCTTGAGAAGGGGGGGCACTGAAGCTTTCTTT; CDR3 protein: CASSLRRGGTEAFF
clone size: -; D gene: TRBD2; J gene: TRBJ2-3; V gene: TRBV10-2; CDR3 length: 17; CDR3 DNA: TGCGCCAGCAGCAAACACAGGACTAGCGGGGGGGCAGATACGCAGTATTTT; CDR3 protein: CASSKHRTSGGADTQYF
clone size: -; D gene: TRBD1; J gene: TRBJ2-2; V gene: TRBV5-4; CDR3 length: 16; CDR3 DNA: TGTGCCAGCAGCACCGGACAGGGGTTTAACACCGGGGAGCTGTTTTTT; CDR3 protein: CASSTGQGFNTGELFF
clone size: -; D gene: -; J gene: TRBJ2-3; V gene: TRBV7-2; CDR3 length: 14; CDR3 DNA: TGTGCCAGCAGCTTAGAGGCGTACACAGATACGCAGTATTTT; CDR3 protein: CASSLEAYTDTQYF
clone size: -; D gene: TRBD2; J gene: TRBJ2-3; V gene: TRBV28; CDR3 length: 13; CDR3 DNA: TGTGCCAGCGGGAGGGGATACACAGATACGCAGTATTTT; CDR3 protein: CASGRGYTDTQYF
clone size: -; D gene: -; J gene: TRBJ1-2; V gene: TRBV7-2; CDR3 length: 14; CDR3 DNA: TGTGCCAGCAGCCCCAGGACAGAGAACTATGGCTACACCTTC; CDR3 protein: CASSPRTENYGYTF
clone size: -; D gene: -; J gene: TRBJ1-1; V gene: TRBV6-5; CDR3 length: 13; CDR3 DNA: TGTGCCAGCTCGATTTCAGGGAACACTGAAGCTTTCTTT; CDR3 protein: CASSISGNTEAFF
clone size: -; D gene: -; J gene: TRBJ1-2; V gene: TRBV19; CDR3 length: 15; CDR3 DNA: TGTGCCAGTAGTATATTTGAGGTGACTAACTATGGCTACACCTTC; CDR3 protein: CASSIFEVTNYGYTF
clone size: -; D gene: -; J gene: TRBJ2-4; V gene: TRBV27; CDR3 length: 15; CDR3 DNA: TGTGCCAGCGGGCCCCGGGGGCCAGCCAAAAACATTCAGTACTTC; CDR3 protein: CASGPRGPAKNIQYF
clone size: -; D gene: -; J gene: TRBJ2-1; V gene: TRBV10-1; CDR3 length: 12; CDR3 DNA: TGCGCCAGCAGTGAAAGATACAATGAGCAGTTCTTC; CDR3 protein: CASSERYNEQFF
clone size: -; D gene: TRBD2; J gene: TRBJ2-1; V gene: TRBV10-1; CDR3 length: 16; CDR3 DNA: TGCGCCAGCAGTGCACTAGCGGGAGGTTCCTACAATGAGCAGTTCTTC; CDR3 protein: CASSALAGGSYNEQFF
clone size: -; D gene: -; J gene: TRBJ1-1; V gene: TRBV19; CDR3 length: 16; CDR3 DNA: TGTGCCAGTAGTATAGAGGGCCCGGATTTAATGGGAGTAGCTTTCTTT; CDR3 protein: CASSIEGPDLMGVAFF
clone size: -; D gene: -; J gene: TRBJ1-1; V gene: TRBV20-1; CDR3 length: 11; CDR3 DNA: TGCAGTGCCCCCAGGGAGACTGAAGCTTTCTTT; CDR3 protein: CSAPRETEAFF
clone size: -; D gene: -; J gene: TRBJ1-2; V gene: TRBV7-2; CDR3 length: 14; CDR3 DNA: TGTGCCAGCAGCTTAGAGGCGGGCAACTATGGCTACACCTTC; CDR3 protein: CASSLEAGNYGYTF
clone size: -; D gene: -; J gene: TRBJ1-4; V gene: TRBV27; CDR3 length: 17; CDR3 DNA: TGTGCCAGCATGGGGCCCCCACGGGGGCTGACTAATGAAAAACTGTTTTTT; CDR3 protein: CASMGPPRGLTNEKLFF
clone size: -; D gene: -; J gene: TRBJ1-5; V gene: TRBV6-1; CDR3 length: 14; CDR3 DNA: TGTGCCAGCAGTGAAGGGACAGCAAATCAGCCCCAGCATTTT; CDR3 protein: CASSEGTANQPQHF
clone size: -; D gene: TRBD2; J gene: TRBJ2-1; V gene: TRBV5-4; CDR3 length: 17; CDR3 DNA: TGTGCCAGCAGCTCAGGAGGACTAGCGGCCACCTACAATGAGCAGTTCTTC; CDR3 protein: CASSSGGLAATYNEQFF
clone size: -; D gene: TRBD2; J gene: TRBJ2-3; V gene: TRBV4-3; CDR3 length: 16; CDR3 DNA: TGCGCCAGCAGCCAAGAGCATAGCGGGTTCACAGATACGCAGTATTTT; CDR3 protein: CASSQEHSGFTDTQYF
clone size: -; D gene: -; J gene: TRBJ1-2; V gene: TRBV6-5; CDR3 length: 13; CDR3 DNA: TGTGCCAGCCTATCAGATTTCGGAGGTGGCTACACCTTC; CDR3 protein: CASLSDFGGGYTF
clone size: -; D gene: TRBD2; J gene: TRBJ2-7; V gene: TRBV27; CDR3 length: 15; CDR3 DNA: TGTGCCAGCAGTTTCTTCCGGGAGGTACCGTACGAGCAGTACTTC; CDR3 protein: CASSFFREVPYEQYF
clone size: once; D gene: TRBD1; J gene: TRBJ1-4; V gene: TRBV9; CDR3 length: 16; CDR3 DNA: TGTGCCAGCAGCCCCCAGGGGGGTACAACTAATGAAAAACTGTTTTTT; CDR3 protein: CASSPQGGTTNEKLFF
clone size: -; D gene: -; J gene: TRBJ1-1; V gene: TRBV4-2; CDR3 length: 14; CDR3 DNA: TGTGCCTCCGGACCCGGCGCCAACAGGGCTGAAGCTTTCTTT; CDR3 protein: CASGPGANRAEAFF
clone size: -; D gene: TRBD1; J gene: TRBJ2-1; V gene: TRBV9; CDR3 length: 14; CDR3 DNA: TGTGCCAGCAGCCCAGGGACAGGGGACAATGAGCAGTTCTTC; CDR3 protein: CASSPGTGDNEQFF
clone size: -; D gene: -; J gene: TRBJ2-7; V gene: TRBV28; CDR3 length: 15; CDR3 DNA: TGTGCCAGCAGTTTGGTAGGACAGCTAACCTACGAGCAGTACTTC; CDR3 protein: CASSLVGQLTYEQYF
clone size: -; D gene: -; J gene: TRBJ1-2; V gene: TRBV7-2; CDR3 length: 11; CDR3 DNA: TGTGCCAGCAGCTTTATCTATGGCTACACCTTC; CDR3 protein: CASSFIYGYTF
clone size: once; D gene: -; J gene: TRBJ1-6; V gene: TRBV19; CDR3 length: 13; CDR3 DNA: TGTGCCAGTAGTCCGGGTATGGGGTCACCCCTCCACTTT; CDR3 protein: CASSPGMGSPLHF
clone size: -; D gene: -; J gene: TRBJ2-7; V gene: TRBV6-1; CDR3 length: 14; CDR3 DNA: TGTGCCAGCAGTGAAGGGGCGGGATCCTACGAGCAGTACTTC; CDR3 protein: CASSEGAGSYEQYF
clone size: -; D gene: TRBD2; J gene: TRBJ2-7; V gene: TRBV7-9; CDR3 length: 18; CDR3 DNA: TGTGCCAGCAGCTTAAAACTAGCGGGAGGAACAGGAATCCACGAGCAGTACTTC; CDR3 protein: CASSLKLAGGTGIHEQYF
clone size: -; D gene: -; J gene: TRBJ2-2; V gene: TRBV21-1; CDR3 length: 19; CDR3 DNA: TGTGCCAGCAGCCCCCTTGTTTGCGGGGGGGCTTTACGCCCCGGGGAGCTGTTTTTT; CDR3 protein: CASSPLVCGGALRPGELFF
clone size: -; D gene: -; J gene: TRBJ2-6; V gene: TRBV2; CDR3 length: 14; CDR3 DNA: TGTGCCAGCAGTGAAAGGGTTATCGCCAACGTCCTGACTTTC; CDR3 protein: CASSERVIANVLTF
clone size: -; D gene: -; J gene: TRBJ2-3; V gene: TRBV5-1; CDR3 length: 14; CDR3 DNA: TGCGCCAGCAGCCCGAGACCCGAGGGGGATACGCAGTATTTT; CDR3 protein: CASSPRPEGDTQYF
clone size: -; D gene: -; J gene: TRBJ1-2; V gene: TRBV28; CDR3 length: 12; CDR3 DNA: TGTGCCAGCAGTTTATACGTCTATGGCTACACCTTC; CDR3 protein: CASSLYVYGYTF
clone size: -; D gene: -; J gene: TRBJ1-1; V gene: TRBV20-1; CDR3 length: 10; CDR3 DNA: TGCAGTGCCCGAAACACTGAAGCTTTCTTT; CDR3 protein: CSARNTEAFF